One and the same sample provided the 20 T cell receptor beta chains below, sequenced in a study of CD8+CD57+ T cells in acquired aplastic anemia. Profiling that covered TCR beta VDJ and CDR3 relied on genomic DNA as its template. TCRdb analysed the reads with MiXCR anew, one entry per CDR3 protein. Among some 45,000 distinct CDR3 sequences listed, about 70% were seen once. The specimen sequenced was sorted CD4+, CD8+, or CD8+CD57+ T cells (not recorded which) from PBMCs. These receptors originate from a human donor in good health, serving as a control.

This chain uses TRBV7-3 with TRBJ2-2, with TRBD1 matching 9 bases. The CDR3 length is 13 residues. Trimming at V came to 5 bases and at J to 10 bases, leaving 5 bases not matched to a gene. The germline gives CDR1 SGHTA, CDR2 FQGTGA. CDR3 loop: CASSPDRGSELFF. For the CDR3, the DNA is TGTGCCAGCAGCCCGGACAGGGGTTCGGAGCTGTTTTTT. Complete variable domain (other parts from reference TRBV7-3 and TRBJ2-2): GAGVSQTPSNKVTEKGKYVELRCDPISGHTALYWYRQSLGQGPEFLIYFQGTGAADDSGLPNDRFFAVRPEGSVSTLKIQRTERGDSAVYLCASSPDRGSELFFGEGSRLTVL.

The V gene is TRBV24-1, the J gene TRBJ2-7, with 11 bases matching TRBD1. After removal of 6 bases from V and 2 bases from J, the junction contained 5 bases not matched to a gene. This CDR3 has 15 amino acids. Germline CDR1 KGHDR, CDR2 SFDVKD. The CDR3 nucleotides are TGTGCCACCAGTAGTATGGGACAGGGGGCCTACGAGCAGTACTTC. Amino acids: CATSSMGQGAYEQYF.

The chain employs TRBV29-1 and TRBJ1-1; D uncertain. The CDR3 runs 9 residues. Germline CDR1 is SQVTM and CDR2 is ANQGSEA. Trimming shortened V by 3 bases and J by 7 bases, and 3 bases separated the two germline ends. CDR3 bases: TGCAGCGTTGACAGTGAAGCTTTCTTT. Translating gives CSVDSEAFF.

The gene calls are TRBV7-2 and TRBJ1-6; no reliable D call. The germline V gene has CDR1 SGHTA and CDR2 FQGNSA. The CDR3 has 12 residues. Trimming took 6 bases from V and 9 from J, leaving 9 bases between them. In DNA, the CDR3 is TGTGCCAGCAGAGGCCGTGGTTCACCCCTCCACTTT. This codes for CASRGRGSPLHF. The whole variable domain, remainder taken from reference TRBV7-2 and TRBJ1-6, is GAGVSQSPSNKVTEKGKDVELRCDPISGHTALYWYRQSLGQGLEFLIYFQGNSAPDKSGLPSDRFSAERTGGSVSTLTIQRTQQEDSAVYLCASRGRGSPLHFGNGTRLTVT.

This rearrangement joins TRBV2 to TRBJ1-5; D perhaps matches TRBD1 (5 bases). Germline CDR1 reads SNHLY; CDR2 reads FYNNEI. CDR3 length: 14 residues. Trimming took 6 bases from V and 3 from J, leaving 12 bases between them. CDR3 DNA: TGTGCCAGCAGCGCGGGGCCCTTCAATCAGCCCCAGCATTTT. Residues: CASSAGPFNQPQHF.

The chain has TRBV12-3 or TRBV12-4 and TRBJ2-3; 9 bases map to TRBD1. V was pared by 5 bases and J by 1 base, with 4 bases of the junction left unmatched. The CDR3 runs to 15 residues. The CDR3 here is CASSPGQGGTDTQYF. CDR3 sequence (DNA): TGTGCCAGCAGTCCGGGACAGGGTGGCACAGATACGCAGTATTTT.

This sequence joins TRBV9 and TRBJ2-5, with 9 bases aligning to TRBD1. The CDR3 sequence is 16 residues long. After removal of 4 bases from V and 8 bases from J, the junction contained 15 bases not matched to a gene. Germline CDR1 is SGDLS and CDR2 is YYNGEE. The CDR3 is CASSPTRTGAEGTQYF. CDR3 DNA: TGTGCCAGCAGCCCCACCCGGACAGGGGCAGAGGGAACCCAGTACTTC.

A remark on this clonotype: Sequence at one end of the junction differs from germline and may be a read error. The V and J genes are TRBV12-3 or TRBV12-4 and TRBJ2-7; 12 bases map to TRBD1. The CDR3 is 15 amino acids. CDR3 nucleotides: TGTGCCAGCAGTTTTGCCGGGACAGGGGGCTACGAGCAGTATTTC. Amino acids: CASSFAGTGGYEQYF.

This clonotype is judged medium-sized (0.01 to 0.1%). The J gene is TRBJ1-2, the V gene TRBV20-1; TRBD1 is a possible D gene (6 bases). This CDR3 contains 13 residues. CDR1 and CDR2 from the germline V gene are DFQATT and SNEGSKA (reference sequence). Trimming left V 5 bases short and J 8 bases short, with 18 bases between. Written as DNA, the CDR3 is TGCAGTGCTCCGGACGGCAGGGGAGGGGGCTACACCTTC. Residues: CSAPDGRGGGYTF.

This chain connects TRBV15 to TRBJ2-3; D is ambiguous. With 0 bases removed from V and 4 bases from J, the gap between germline ends came to 5 bases. The CDR3 loop spans 13 amino acids. The germline V gene encodes CDR1 LNHNV and CDR2 YYDKDF (reference sequence). The CDR3 loop reads CATSRDLSDTQYF. Written as DNA, the CDR3 is TGTGCCACCAGCAGAGATTTGTCAGATACGCAGTATTTT.

The chain uses TRBV5-1 and TRBJ1-2, with 9 bases matching TRBD1. The CDR3 extends over 13 amino acids. The V segment lost 4 bases and the J segment 5 bases; nucleotides outside the gene matches: 3. Germline V CDR1 and CDR2: SGHRS, YFSETQ. The CDR3 DNA reads as TGCGCCAGCAGCGACGGACAGGGGTATGGCTACACCTTC. Translating gives CASSDGQGYGYTF.

The CDR3 sequence is CASRVVTQYF. For the CDR3, the DNA is TGTGCCAGCAGGGTGGTGACCCAGTACTTC. The chain combines TRBV24-1 with TRBJ2-5; D might be TRBD1 (5 bases). V shed 11 bases and J shed 7 bases, with 10 bases lying between them. Germline CDR1 and CDR2: KGHDR and SFDVKD. This CDR3 spans 10 amino acids.

This clonotype rates as medium-sized. The J gene is TRBJ1-2, the V gene TRBV24-1; TRBD1 is a possible D gene (5 bases). Germline V CDR1 and CDR2: KGHDR, SFDVKD. V shed 7 bases and J shed 2 bases, with 16 bases lying between them. There are 15 residues in the CDR3. CDR3 sequence: CATSPTGEVNYGYTF. The CDR3 nucleotides are TGTGCCACCAGCCCGACGGGGGAGGTGAACTATGGCTACACCTTC.

The sample holds many counts of this clonotype. The rearrangement joins TRBV2 to TRBJ1-2, with 11 bases identical to TRBD1. The V segment lost 6 bases and the J segment 7 bases; nucleotides outside the gene matches: 4. CDR1 is SNHLY, CDR2 FYNNEI, per germline. This CDR3 spans 13 amino acids. CDR3 sequence: CASRPGQGAGYTF. The CDR3 coding sequence is TGTGCCAGCAGACCCGGACAGGGGGCTGGCTACACCTTC.

The CDR3 region has the DNA TGTGCCAGCACAGGATCCTTGGGAGAAGAAGCTTTCTTT. It is translated as CASTGSLGEEAFF. The chain uses TRBV2 and TRBJ1-1; unclear D gene. V lost 7 bases, J lost 8 bases, and 17 bases lay in between. CDR1 and CDR2 (germline): SNHLY, FYNNEI. This CDR3 spans 13 amino acids.

This clonotype was counted ten times or more. The V gene is TRBV24-1, the J gene TRBJ2-7; 10 positions agree with TRBD1. CDR1 and CDR2 (germline): KGHDR, SFDVKD. The CDR3 spans 16 residues. J gave up 0 bases and V 5 bases, and 6 bases lay outside the gene matches. CDR3 residues: CATSAWGTGVSYEQYF. The CDR3 nucleotides are TGTGCCACCAGTGCCTGGGGGACAGGGGTCTCCTACGAGCAGTACTTC.

The rearrangement links TRBV25-1 to TRBJ2-1, with D tentatively TRBD2 (5 bases). CDR3 length: 11 amino acids. V lost 8 bases and J 4 bases, leaving 6 bases between the germline ends. Germline CDR1 is MGHDK and CDR2 is SYGVNS. CDR3 sequence reads: CASRTYNEQFF. CDR3 in DNA: TGTGCCAGCCGGACTTACAATGAGCAGTTCTTC.

This clonotype was detected only once. This chain links TRBV7-9 with TRBJ1-2; 7 nucleotides align to TRBD1. Germline loops: CDR1 SEHNR, CDR2 FQNEAQ (reference sequence). CDR3 length: 13 amino acids. The trim removed 7 bases at V and 7 bases at J, leaving 9 bases unmatched. CDR3 region: CASTDRDFSGYTF. DNA for the CDR3: TGTGCCAGCACCGACAGGGACTTCTCTGGCTACACCTTC. The complete variable domain, with remaining parts taken from reference TRBV7-9 and TRBJ1-2, reads DTGVSQNPRHKITKRGQNVTFRCDPISEHNRLYWYRQTLGQGPEFLTYFQNEAQLEKSRLLSDRFSAERPKGSFSTLEIQRTEQGDSAMYLCASTDRDFSGYTFGSGTRLTVV.

V usage is TRBV5-1 and J usage is TRBJ2-3; a possible D gene is TRBD1 (6 bases). With 3 bases removed from V and 2 bases from J, the gap between germline ends came to 10 bases. The germline V gene has CDR1 SGHRS and CDR2 YFSETQ. The CDR3 sequence is 14 residues long. In DNA form, the CDR3 reads TGCGCCAGCAGCTCACAGGGTTCCACAGATACGCAGTATTTT. Translated, it gives CASSSQGSTDTQYF.

By its share, this clonotype is medium-sized. This rearrangement joins TRBV4-3 to TRBJ2-7; D remains unclear. The germline V and J ends were trimmed by 1 base and 3 bases, with 7 bases remaining between them. There are 13 residues in the CDR3. The germline V gene encodes CDR1 LGHNA and CDR2 YSLEER. The CDR3 is CASSQVWGYEQYF. CDR3 nucleotide sequence: TGCGCCAGCAGCCAAGTTTGGGGCTACGAGCAGTACTTC.